This entry is about one T cell receptor (beta chain). Antigen: not known. The data belong to a study of T cell responses to AZD1222 COVID-19 vaccine. The table came from immunoSEQ multiplex PCR; TCRdb's copy has only in-frame clones and leaves some out. The sample shows 90,000 or so clones, under 90% of them seen only once. Study findings and constraints: Baseline testing showed seropositivity in only a handful of AZD1222 recipients.

The CDR3 is 13 amino acids. Trimming removed 8 bases at V and 1 base at J, with 11 bases between. Germline CDR1 is SNHLY and CDR2 is FYNNEI. The receptor was isolated from an adult in good health. The specimen was peripheral blood, collected on day 0 of AZD1222 vaccination. The chain links TRBV2 to TRBJ1-1, with D perhaps matching TRBD1 (5 bases). CDR3 loop: CASLTVANTEAFF. As DNA, the CDR3 is TGTGCCAGCCTGACAGTCGCGAACACTGAAGCTTTCTTT.